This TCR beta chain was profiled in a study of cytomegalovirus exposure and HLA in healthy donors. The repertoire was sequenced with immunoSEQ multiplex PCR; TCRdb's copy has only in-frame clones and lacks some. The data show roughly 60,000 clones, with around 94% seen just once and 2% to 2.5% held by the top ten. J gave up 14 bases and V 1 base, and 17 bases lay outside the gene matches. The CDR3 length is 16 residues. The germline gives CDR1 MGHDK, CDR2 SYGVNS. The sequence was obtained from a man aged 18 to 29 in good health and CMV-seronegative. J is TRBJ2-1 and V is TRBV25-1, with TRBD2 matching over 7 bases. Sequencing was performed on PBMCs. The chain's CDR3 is CASSESVLAVPLQKFF. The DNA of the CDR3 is TGTGCCAGCAGTGAATCGGTCCTAGCGGTGCCCCTTCAAAAGTTCTTC.